This passage covers 17 T cell receptor beta chains from one sample sequenced in a study of control samples from healthy donors and cancer patients. Only in-frame clones appear in the TCRdb table, and some are missing; sequencing was by immunoSEQ multiplex PCR. The table lists fewer than 200,000 clones, around nine tenths of them singletons. Sequencing used blood. These TCRs come from a man aged 30 to 45 in good health.

DNA of the CDR3: TGTGCCAGCAGCCCACAGGGGGGAAATGAAAAACTGTTTTTT. Translation gives CASSPQGGNEKLFF. The chain carries TRBV7-8 and TRBJ1-4; 8 positions agree with TRBD1. Trimming removed 5 bases from V and 5 bases from J; junction bases left unmatched: 4. Germline V gene sequence: CDR1 SGHVS, CDR2 FQNEAQ. The CDR3 length is 14 residues.

The J gene is TRBJ1-5, the V gene TRBV19; D may be TRBD1 (5 bases). V lost 3 bases, J lost 1 base, and 10 bases lay in between. The CDR3 length is 15 residues. Per germline, CDR1 LNHDA and CDR2 SQIVND (reference sequence). The DNA of the CDR3 is TGTGCCAGTAGTATGGATGGGGGGAGCAATCAGCCCCAGCATTTT. This translates into CASSMDGGSNQPQHF.

This clone was recorded only once. The V gene is TRBV30, the J gene TRBJ2-6; D is uncertain. In germline, CDR1 is GTSNPN, CDR2 SVGIG (reference sequence). V was trimmed by 1 base and J by 3 bases, leaving 1 base between them. This CDR3 has 12 amino acids. As DNA, the CDR3 is TGTGCCTGGAGTGGTGGGGCCAACGTCCTGACTTTC. This translates into CAWSGGANVLTF.

Only one count was recorded for this clone. The V call is TRBV7-9, the J call TRBJ1-4; TRBD1 aligns across 11 bases. The germline V gene encodes CDR1 SEHNR and CDR2 FQNEAQ (reference sequence). The CDR3 loop spans 16 amino acids. J lost 3 bases, V lost 5 bases, and 5 bases had no gene match. CDR3 nucleotides: TGTGCCAGCAGCACCGGGACAGGGGGTTCTAATGAAAAACTGTTTTTT. Translated: CASSTGTGGSNEKLFF.

The rearrangement uses TRBV19 and TRBJ1-5; TRBD1 is a possible D gene (6 bases). The V gene lost 10 bases and the J gene lost 0 bases, with 16 bases spanning the gap. From germline, CDR1 is LNHDA and CDR2 SQIVND (reference sequence). The CDR3 has 15 amino acids. CDR3 region: CATNLQGHSNQPQHF. The CDR3, as DNA: TGTGCCACTAATCTACAGGGACATAGCAATCAGCCCCAGCATTTT.

The chain links TRBV15 to TRBJ1-1; D remains ambiguous. V was pared by 1 base and J by 2 bases, with 14 bases between. Germline-derived CDR1 and CDR2 are LNHNV and YYDKDF (reference sequence). CDR3 length: 16 amino acids. CDR3 nucleotide sequence: TGTGCCACCAGCAGAGCCCGCGGCGGGTTTAACACTGAAGCTTTCTTT. This gives the protein CATSRARGGFNTEAFF.

The chain couples TRBV28 to TRBJ1-5; a possible D gene is TRBD1 (5 bases). The germline gives CDR1 MDHEN, CDR2 SYDVKM. This CDR3 spans 15 amino acids. V gave up 3 bases and J gave up 1 base, with 10 bases separating them. This chain's CDR3 is CASSLWDASNQPQHF. DNA of the CDR3: TGTGCCAGCAGTTTGTGGGACGCAAGCAATCAGCCCCAGCATTTT.

J is TRBJ1-6 and V is TRBV4-1; 11 positions agree with TRBD1. The CDR3 runs to 18 residues. Germline-derived CDR1 and CDR2 are MGHRA and YSYEKL. The trim removed 0 bases at V and 4 bases at J, leaving 5 bases unmatched. As DNA, the CDR3 is TGCGCCAGCAGCCAAGATAGGACAGGGGGCGCTTATAATTCACCCCTCCACTTT. It is translated as CASSQDRTGGAYNSPLHF.

The chain is built from TRBV7-9 and TRBJ2-6; D gene ambiguous. The CDR3 runs to 18 residues. Trimming took off 1 base at V and 0 bases at J, with 13 bases between the two ends. In germline, CDR1 is SEHNR, CDR2 FQNEAQ (reference sequence). DNA of the CDR3: TGTGCCAGCAGCTTAGGGATTGACCCTAACTCTGGGGCCAACGTCCTGACTTTC. It codes for CASSLGIDPNSGANVLTF.

This sequence joins TRBV6-4 and TRBJ1-1; TRBD1 matches 7 bases. The CDR3 covers 13 residues. Germline V gene sequence: CDR1 MRHNA, CDR2 SNTAGT. J lost 2 bases, V lost 6 bases, and 3 bases had no gene match. The CDR3: CASRNRGNTEAFF. The CDR3 nucleotides are TGTGCCAGCAGGAACAGGGGCAACACTGAAGCTTTCTTT.

V gene TRBV25-1 combines with J gene TRBJ2-7; 13 bases map to TRBD2. The CDR3 has 17 amino acids. Germline loops: CDR1 MGHDK, CDR2 SYGVNS. V was pared by 2 bases and J by 5 bases, with 9 bases of the junction left unmatched. The CDR3 sequence is CASSEGQLAGGHDEQYF. The CDR3 nucleotides read TGTGCCAGCAGTGAAGGTCAACTAGCGGGAGGGCACGACGAGCAGTACTTC.

The rearrangement joins TRBV4-1 to TRBJ2-5; D remains ambiguous. This CDR3 region has 14 residues. The V gene lost 1 base and the J gene lost 2 bases, with 8 bases spanning the gap. Germline-derived CDR1 and CDR2 are MGHRA and YSYEKL. The CDR3 region is CASSQGAWQETQYF. The CDR3 DNA reads TGCGCCAGCAGCCAAGGGGCGTGGCAAGAGACCCAGTACTTC.

This clone has just one count. This sequence joins TRBV5-1 and TRBJ1-1; a possible D gene is TRBD1 (5 bases). Germline-derived CDR1 and CDR2 are SGHRS and YFSETQ. This CDR3 comprises 15 residues. V shed 2 bases and J shed 5 bases, with 16 bases lying between them. For the CDR3, the DNA is TGCGCCAGCAGCTTCGGGACCTCGGTCAGTACTGAAGCTTTCTTT. This codes for CASSFGTSVSTEAFF.

J is TRBJ2-1 and V is TRBV19; 9 nucleotides line up with TRBD2. The CDR3 runs 15 residues. V shed 7 bases and J 7 bases; nucleotides not matched to a gene: 11. CDR1 LNHDA and CDR2 SQIVND come from the germline V gene (reference sequence). CDR3 in amino acids: CASMSSGMGGNEQFF. The CDR3 DNA sequence: TGTGCCAGTATGTCTAGCGGGATGGGGGGGAATGAGCAGTTCTTC. Full variable domain (rest looked up from reference TRBV19 and TRBJ2-1): DGGITQSPKYLFRKEGQNVTLSCEQNLNHDAMYWYRQDPGQGLRLIYYSQIVNDFQKGDIAEGYSVSREKKESFPLTVTSAQKNPTAFYLCASMSSGMGGNEQFFGPGTRLTVL.

This rearrangement joins TRBV2 to TRBJ2-1; D is unclear. This CDR3 has 12 amino acids. Germline V gene sequence: CDR1 SNHLY, CDR2 FYNNEI. V lost 5 bases to trimming and J lost 7 bases, with 9 bases between them. The CDR3, as DNA: TGTGCCAGCAGTTCGGACGTGAATGAGCAGTTCTTC. Amino acid sequence: CASSSDVNEQFF.

This clone was seen only a few times. V usage is TRBV6-5 and J usage is TRBJ2-5; D gene uncertain. The CDR3 consists of 12 residues. The germline V gene encodes CDR1 MNHEY and CDR2 SVGAGI. V lost 7 bases and J 1 base, leaving 7 bases between the germline ends. This CDR3 is CASNLSQETQYF. The CDR3 region has the DNA TGTGCCAGCAATCTCTCCCAAGAGACCCAGTACTTC.

The CDR3 nucleotides read TGTGCCAGCAGCGCACTGGCTGGGGTTAATTCACCCCTCCACTTT. Translating it yields CASSALAGVNSPLHF. The J gene is TRBJ1-6, the V gene TRBV9, with D uncertain. Germline V gene data show CDR1 as SGDLS and CDR2 as YYNGEE. This CDR3 region has 15 residues. V lost 3 bases, J lost 6 bases, and 13 bases lay in between.